A single sample gave rise to the 8 T cell receptor beta chains below, sequenced in a study of post-analysis software for immune sequencing data. These receptors have no identified antigens. Prepared TCR beta cDNA libraries contained unique molecular identifiers. One entry per CDR3 protein, called by TCRdb with MiXCR from the PCR reads. The sample consists of just over 250,000 distinct CDR3 sequences, roughly a third of them appearing once. General observations from the study: Patients showed TRBV5-6, TRBV5-1 and TRBV20-1 among five TRBV segments more frequent than in controls.

Sequences were obtained from blood. These receptors all come from a girl under 18 with multiple sclerosis.

To note about this clonotype: Since a much larger clone is just one base distant, this may be a read error. CDR3 sequence: CASRSGRNEQYF. In nucleotides, the CDR3 is TGCGCCAGCAGATCTGGGCGGAATGAGCAGTACTTC. The chain recombines TRBV10-1 with TRBJ2-5, with D hard to call. The CDR3 length is 12 residues. Germline CDR1 WNHNN, CDR2 SYGVQD (reference sequence). Trimming left V 6 bases short and J 11 bases short, with 16 bases between.

This clonotype was seen only once. This sequence may be a read error, since a much larger clone differs from it by one base. J is TRBJ1-2 and V is TRBV20-1; no reliable D call. CDR1 and CDR2 from the germline V gene are DFQATT and SNEGSKA (reference sequence). This CDR3 has 12 amino acids. The CDR3 region is CRARGRNYGYTF. The CDR3 nucleotides read TGCAGGGCTAGAGGTCGCAACTATGGCTACACCTTC.

The chain uses TRBV9 and TRBJ2-3; the D is unclear. The V end was cut by 0 bases, the J end by 12 bases, with 14 bases between. This CDR3 region has 13 residues. Germline CDR1 is SGDLS and CDR2 is YYNGEE. CDR3 loop: CASSVELSQPQYF. The CDR3 nucleotides are TGTGCCAGCAGCGTAGAACTCAGCCAGCCCCAGTATTTT.

This clonotype was seen at least ten times. This chain joins TRBV5-4 and TRBJ1-4; perhaps TRBD1 as D (5 bases). V lost 3 bases to trimming and J lost 7 bases, with 13 bases between them. CDR1 and CDR2 (germline): SGHNT, YYREEE (reference sequence). This CDR3 is 14 amino acids long. The chain's CDR3 is CASSSGGTTEKLFF. CDR3 sequence (DNA): TGTGCCAGCAGCTCCGGAGGGACCACTGAAAAACTGTTTTTT.

J is TRBJ2-2 and V is TRBV7-2, with D perhaps matching TRBD1 (5 bases). The germline V gene has CDR1 SGHTA and CDR2 FQGNSA. V lost 3 bases to trimming and J lost 2 bases, with 13 bases between them. This CDR3 spans 16 amino acids. The CDR3 here is CASSFDRNYNTGELFF. The CDR3 nucleotides are TGTGCCAGCAGCTTCGACAGAAATTATAACACCGGGGAGCTGTTTTTT.

The chain combines TRBV20-1 with TRBJ1-4; 9 bases fit TRBD1. V lost 4 bases to trimming and J lost 7 bases; unmatched junction nucleotides: 10. Germline CDR1 reads DFQATT; CDR2 reads SNEGSKA (reference sequence). The CDR3 length is 15 residues. The CDR3 protein is CSAINPGQGGEKLFF. CDR3 DNA sequence: TGCAGTGCTATTAACCCGGGACAGGGCGGTGAAAAACTGTTTTTT.

The table lists this clonotype with a few counts. The CDR3 here is CASSLVGTSSSYNEQYF. In DNA form, the CDR3 reads TGTGCCAGCAGCTTAGTCGGGACGTCGAGCTCCTACAATGAGCAGTACTTC. J is TRBJ2-1 and V is TRBV11-3, with D possibly being TRBD1 or TRBD2 (5 bases each). The end of the DNA fits TRBJ2-7 better, so the J call may be wrong. Per germline, CDR1 SGHNT and CDR2 YENEEA. The CDR3 consists of 17 residues.

The V and J genes are TRBV20-1 and TRBJ2-5; the D is unclear. CDR1 is DFQATT and CDR2 is SNEGSKA in the germline V gene (reference sequence). This CDR3 region has 13 residues. The germline V and J ends were trimmed by 1 base and 5 bases, with 11 bases remaining between them. Here the CDR3 reads CSARGTLDETQYF. The CDR3 nucleotides read TGCAGTGCTAGAGGGACCCTGGACGAGACCCAGTACTTC.